A single sample gave rise to the 22 T cell receptor beta chains below, sequenced in a study of T-cell memory formation after mild COVID-19. TCRdb reprocessed the 5' RACE reads with MiXCR, giving one entry per CDR3 protein. The sample yields 150,000 to 200,000 distinct CDR3 sequences, 30% to 35% seen once. The sample comprised PBMCs or a T cell subset sorted from them (not recorded which). The receptors derive from an adult woman who had mild COVID-19 (a few samples of this study predate the infection). Cell type and time point are not known.

This clonotype turned up a few times. The chain carries TRBV15 and TRBJ1-4; TRBD1 might be the D (5 bases). Trimming took 0 bases from V and 3 from J, leaving 8 bases between them. CDR3 length: 15 amino acids. The germline gives CDR1 LNHNV, CDR2 YYDKDF (reference sequence). CDR3 nucleotide sequence: TGTGCCACCAGCAGAGAATCGGGACCTAATGAAAAACTGTTTTTT. Its protein product is CATSRESGPNEKLFF.

The genes are TRBV6-6 and TRBJ1-1; D is unclear. The germline V and J ends were trimmed by 7 bases and 0 bases, with 12 bases remaining between them. The CDR3 loop spans 14 amino acids. Germline-derived CDR1 and CDR2 are MNHNY and SVGAGI (reference sequence). CDR3 bases: TGTGCCAGCACCAAAGGACGGGTGAACACTGAAGCTTTCTTT. Translated, it gives CASTKGRVNTEAFF.

The genes are TRBV6-5 and TRBJ1-4, with D unresolved. Germline lookup yields CDR1 MNHEY and CDR2 SVGAGI. The CDR3 covers 14 residues. The V end lost 0 bases, the J end lost 6 bases, and 8 bases lay between the germline ends. CDR3 protein: CASSYSIVDEKLFF. The CDR3 nucleotides are TGTGCCAGCAGTTACTCGATTGTTGATGAAAAACTGTTTTTT.

This chain uses TRBV18 with TRBJ2-7; 7 bases are shared with TRBD1. The V gene end was trimmed by 4 bases and the J gene end by 3 bases; junction bases not matched to a gene: 6. Germline CDR1 KGHSH, CDR2 LQKENI. This CDR3 spans 14 amino acids. The DNA for the CDR3 is TGTGCCAGCTCACGGACAGGCGACGTCTACGAGCAGTACTTC. Its translation: CASSRTGDVYEQYF. The entire variable domain, with the rest obtained from reference TRBV18 and TRBJ2-7, is as follows: NAGVMQNPRHLVRRRGQEARLRCSPMKGHSHVYWYRQLPEEGLKFMVYLQKENIIDESGMPKERFSAEFPKEGPSILRIQQVVRGDSAAYFCASSRTGDVYEQYFGPGTRLTVT.

V and J are TRBV4-3 and TRBJ2-3, with 8 bases that match TRBD1. J was trimmed by 5 bases and V by 7 bases; bases with no gene match: 8. From germline, CDR1 is LGHNA and CDR2 YSLEER. CDR3 length equals 14 residues. This chain's CDR3 is CASTKQGVEDTQYF. The DNA for the CDR3 is TGCGCCAGCACTAAACAGGGGGTGGAAGATACGCAGTATTTT.

This clonotype was observed a few times. J is TRBJ2-3 and V is TRBV7-3, with D hard to call. The V end lost 1 base, the J end lost 4 bases, and 6 bases lay between the germline ends. The V gene's germline CDR1 is SGHTA and CDR2 FQGTGA. There are 13 residues in the CDR3. CDR3 residues: CASSLSWPDTQYF. CDR3 bases: TGTGCCAGCAGCTTAAGCTGGCCAGATACGCAGTATTTT.

The chain uses TRBV9 and TRBJ1-6; maybe TRBD1 (5 bases). The CDR3 length is 14 residues. The V gene lost 2 bases and the J gene lost 7 bases, with 10 bases spanning the gap. Germline loops: CDR1 SGDLS, CDR2 YYNGEE. The CDR3 region is CASSVRDGNSPLHF. Here the CDR3 DNA reads TGTGCCAGCAGCGTCCGGGACGGAAATTCACCCCTCCACTTT.

This chain joins TRBV5-6 and TRBJ1-2; tentatively, D is TRBD1 (6 bases). V shed 10 bases and J shed 14 bases, with 18 bases lying between them. The CDR3 sequence is 10 residues long. From germline, CDR1 is SGHDT and CDR2 YYEEEE. The CDR3 DNA is TGTGCCTGGGAACAGGGATCAGCTACCTTC. Protein sequence: CAWEQGSATF.

This clonotype was seen more than once but under ten times. This chain uses TRBV7-6 with TRBJ1-1; TRBD1 aligns across 8 bases. CDR1 SGHVS and CDR2 FNYEAQ come from the germline V gene. V shed 1 base and J 1 base; nucleotides not matched to a gene: 11. This CDR3 region has 18 residues. The CDR3: CASSLGRERGTGNTEAFF. DNA of the CDR3: TGTGCCAGCAGCTTAGGGCGGGAGAGGGGGACAGGGAACACTGAAGCTTTCTTT.

The chain has TRBV15 and TRBJ1-1, with a possible D match to TRBD1 (5 bases). The CDR3 length is 14 residues. The V and J ends lost 3 bases and 5 bases respectively, with 13 bases between them. Per germline, CDR1 LNHNV and CDR2 YYDKDF (reference sequence). CDR3 in DNA: TGTGCCACCAGCAGTTCGGGGGGGTGGACTGAAGCTTTCTTT. Translated: CATSSSGGWTEAFF. Filled out from reference TRBV15 and TRBJ1-1, the complete variable domain reads DAMVIQNPRYQVTQFGKPVTLSCSQTLNHNVMYWYQQKSSQAPKLLFHYYDKDFNNEADTPDNFQSRRPNTSFCFLDIRSPGLGDTAMYLCATSSSGGWTEAFFGQGTRLTVV.

This chain joins TRBV4-3 and TRBJ2-2; D not certain. CDR3 length: 16 residues. CDR1 and CDR2 from the germline V gene are LGHNA and YSLEER. The V and J ends lost 0 bases and 3 bases respectively, with 11 bases between them. The chain's CDR3 is CASSQDRQAYTGELFF. DNA for the CDR3: TGCGCCAGCAGCCAAGATCGGCAGGCCTACACCGGGGAGCTGTTTTTT.

This clonotype was counted between two and nine times. The chain carries TRBV5-1 and TRBJ1-2, with D possibly matching TRBD1 (6 bases). Trimming left V 0 bases short and J 4 bases short, with 13 bases between. The germline V gene has CDR1 SGHRS and CDR2 YFSETQ. The CDR3 sequence is 15 residues long. This CDR3 is CASSLGNTGSYGYTF. In nucleotides, the CDR3 is TGCGCCAGCAGCTTGGGAAACACAGGGAGCTATGGCTACACCTTC. The whole variable domain, filled in from reference TRBV5-1 and TRBJ1-2, reads KAGVTQTPRYLIKTRGQQVTLSCSPISGHRSVSWYQQTPGQGLQFLFEYFSETQRNKGNFPGRFSGRQFSNSRSEMNVSTLELGDSALYLCASSLGNTGSYGYTFGSGTRLTVV.

This sequence joins TRBV18 and TRBJ1-1; no firm D call. Trimming cost V 1 base and J 1 base, with 10 bases left between them. The CDR3 is 15 amino acids. Germline values: CDR1 KGHSH, CDR2 LQKENI. The CDR3 is CASSPRNLGNTEAFF. CDR3 in DNA: TGTGCCAGCTCACCACGAAACCTAGGGAACACTGAAGCTTTCTTT.

This clonotype was observed a handful of times. This rearrangement joins TRBV20-1 to TRBJ2-3, with D possibly TRBD2 on 5 matching bases. This CDR3 has 15 residues. The ends were cut back, 4 bases at V and 0 bases at J, with 14 bases in the middle. Germline CDR1 is DFQATT and CDR2 is SNEGSKA (reference sequence). For the CDR3, the DNA is TGCAGTGCTAACCGGAGGACCCCGAGCACAGATACGCAGTATTTT. Amino acids: CSANRRTPSTDTQYF.

The sample holds a few counts of this clonotype. V is TRBV27 and J is TRBJ1-1; D unclear. V gave up 1 base and J gave up 0 bases, with 3 bases separating them. CDR1 and CDR2 (germline): MNHEY, SMNVEV (reference sequence). The CDR3 spans 13 residues. The CDR3 region is CASSLLVNTEAFF. CDR3 in DNA: TGTGCCAGCAGTTTATTGGTGAACACTGAAGCTTTCTTT.

The rearrangement uses TRBV12-3 or TRBV12-4 and TRBJ1-2, with unresolved D. Trimming left V 5 bases short and J 4 bases short, with 14 bases between. CDR3 length: 14 residues. CDR3 protein: CASSPLRGPYGYTF. CDR3 in DNA: TGTGCCAGCAGTCCCCTTAGAGGGCCCTATGGCTACACCTTC.

The V call is TRBV20-1, the J call TRBJ2-3, with D perhaps TRBD1 or TRBD2 (7 bases each). The V end lost 5 bases, the J end lost 4 bases, and 16 bases lay between the germline ends. The CDR3 runs 14 residues. Per germline, CDR1 DFQATT and CDR2 SNEGSKA (reference sequence). The CDR3 region has the DNA TGCAGTGCTGTCTCACAGGGGAGGGCAGATACGCAGTATTTT. Amino acids: CSAVSQGRADTQYF.

The chain has TRBV30 and TRBJ2-7; 11 bases align to TRBD2. The V and J ends lost 5 bases and 6 bases, in that order; junction bases with no gene match: 6. This CDR3 has 13 residues. The germline CDR1 and CDR2 sequences are GTSNPN and SVGIG (reference sequence). For the CDR3, the DNA is TGTGCCTGGGAGACTAGCGGGGCTTTCGAGCAGTACTTC. It is translated as CAWETSGAFEQYF.

The table lists this clonotype with a few counts. The chain is built from TRBV6-4 and TRBJ2-3; possibly TRBD2 for D (6 bases). This CDR3 comprises 13 residues. V was clipped by 5 bases and J by 5 bases, with 11 bases between them. CDR1 and CDR2 (germline): MRHNA, SNTAGT. DNA of the CDR3: TGTGCCAGCAGTCGGATGGAGGGAGATACGCAGTATTTT. Its translation: CASSRMEGDTQYF.

This clonotype was counted a few times. This chain connects TRBV7-9 to TRBJ1-1, with D perhaps matching TRBD1 (5 bases). The germline V gene encodes CDR1 SEHNR and CDR2 FQNEAQ (reference sequence). V was clipped by 5 bases and J by 6 bases, with 16 bases between them. This CDR3 comprises 14 residues. This CDR3 is CASSPSWGTAEAFF. For the CDR3, the DNA is TGTGCCAGCAGCCCCTCTTGGGGGACCGCTGAAGCTTTCTTT.

In nucleotides, the CDR3 is TGTGCCATCAGTGAGAGAAGGGGGGACAATGAGCAGTTCTTC. This sequence encodes CAISERRGDNEQFF. The chain combines TRBV10-3 with TRBJ2-1, with D possibly called TRBD1 or TRBD2 (6 bases each). This CDR3 comprises 14 residues. V lost 2 bases, J lost 5 bases, and 10 bases lay in between. Germline-derived CDR1 and CDR2 are ENHRY and SYGVKD.

The V and J genes are TRBV20-1 and TRBJ1-2; D is ambiguous. This CDR3 is built from 14 residues. The V end was cut by 0 bases, the J end by 2 bases, with 10 bases between. Germline V gene lookup returns CDR1 DFQATT and CDR2 SNEGSKA (reference sequence). This CDR3 is CSARDSAANYGYTF. The CDR3 DNA reads as TGCAGTGCTAGAGATTCGGCAGCCAACTATGGCTACACCTTC.